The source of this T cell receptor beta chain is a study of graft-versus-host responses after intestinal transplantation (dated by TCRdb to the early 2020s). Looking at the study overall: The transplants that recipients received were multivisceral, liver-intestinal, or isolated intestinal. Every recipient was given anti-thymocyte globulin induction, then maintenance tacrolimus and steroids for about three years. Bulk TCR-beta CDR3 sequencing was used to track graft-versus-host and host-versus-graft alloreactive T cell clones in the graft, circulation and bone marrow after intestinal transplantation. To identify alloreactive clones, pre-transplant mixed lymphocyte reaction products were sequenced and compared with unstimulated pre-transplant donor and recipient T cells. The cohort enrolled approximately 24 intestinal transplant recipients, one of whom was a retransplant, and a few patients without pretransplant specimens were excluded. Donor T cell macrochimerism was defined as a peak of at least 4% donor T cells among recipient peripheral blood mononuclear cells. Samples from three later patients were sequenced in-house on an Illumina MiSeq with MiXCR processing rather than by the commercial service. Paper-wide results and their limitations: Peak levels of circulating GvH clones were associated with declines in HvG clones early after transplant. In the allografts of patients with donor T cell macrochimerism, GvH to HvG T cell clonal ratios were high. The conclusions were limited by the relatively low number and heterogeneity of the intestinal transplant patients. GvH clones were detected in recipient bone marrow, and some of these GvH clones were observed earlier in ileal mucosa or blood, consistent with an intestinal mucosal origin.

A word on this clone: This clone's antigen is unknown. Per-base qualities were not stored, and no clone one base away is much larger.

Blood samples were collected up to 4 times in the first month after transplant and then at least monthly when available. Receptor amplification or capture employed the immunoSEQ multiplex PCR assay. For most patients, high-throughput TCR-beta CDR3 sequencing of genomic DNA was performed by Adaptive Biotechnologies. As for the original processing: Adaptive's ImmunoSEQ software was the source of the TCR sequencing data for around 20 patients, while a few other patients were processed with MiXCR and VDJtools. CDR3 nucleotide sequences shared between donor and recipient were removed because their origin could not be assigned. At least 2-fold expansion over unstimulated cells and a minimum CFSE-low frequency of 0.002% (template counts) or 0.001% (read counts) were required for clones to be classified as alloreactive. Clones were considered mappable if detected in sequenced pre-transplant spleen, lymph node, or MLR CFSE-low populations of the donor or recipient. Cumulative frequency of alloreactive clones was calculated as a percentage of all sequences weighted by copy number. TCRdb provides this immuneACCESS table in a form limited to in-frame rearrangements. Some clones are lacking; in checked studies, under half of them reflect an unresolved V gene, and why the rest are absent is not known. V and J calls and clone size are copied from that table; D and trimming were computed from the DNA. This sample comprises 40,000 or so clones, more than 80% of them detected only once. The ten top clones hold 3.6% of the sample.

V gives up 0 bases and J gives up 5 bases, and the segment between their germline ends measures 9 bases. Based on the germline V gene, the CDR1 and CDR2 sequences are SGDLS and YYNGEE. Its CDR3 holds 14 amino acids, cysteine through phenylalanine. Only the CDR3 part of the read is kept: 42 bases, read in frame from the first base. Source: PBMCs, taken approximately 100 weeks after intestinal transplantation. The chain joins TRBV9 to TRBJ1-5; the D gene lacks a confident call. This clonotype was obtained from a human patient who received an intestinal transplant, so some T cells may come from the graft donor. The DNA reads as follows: TGTGCCAGCAGCGTAGAAACCGTTCATCAGCCCCAGCATTTT. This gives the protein CASSVETVHQPQHF.